These 7 T cell receptor beta chains were all obtained from the same sample, sequenced in a study of cytomegalovirus exposure and HLA in healthy donors. The study ran its PCR with 60 Vbeta and 13 Jbeta primers. Libraries were prepared by immunoSEQ multiplex PCR; TCRdb keeps only in-frame clonotypes and omits some of them. This sample contains tens of thousands of clones. Sequenced: PBMCs. The origin of the receptors is a woman in her twenties or thirties in good health and CMV-seronegative.

The chain carries TRBV7-9 and TRBJ2-6, with 9 nucleotides matching TRBD1. From germline, CDR1 is SEHNR and CDR2 FQNEAQ (reference sequence). V was pared by 5 bases and J by 0 bases, with 11 bases of the junction left unmatched. CDR3 length equals 19 residues. The CDR3 DNA reads as TGTGCCAGCAGCCCCGGGGAGGGACAGGGTTTCTCTGGGGCCAACGTCCTGACTTTC. Translation gives CASSPGEGQGFSGANVLTF.

The chain couples TRBV6-1 to TRBJ2-4; no clear D. The CDR3 loop spans 12 amino acids. Per the germline V gene, CDR1 is MNHNS and CDR2 is SASEGT. V shed 7 bases and J shed 7 bases, with 11 bases lying between them. This CDR3 reads CASTRFGNIQYF. For the CDR3, the DNA is TGTGCCAGCACCCGCTTCGGGAACATTCAGTACTTC.

This rearrangement joins TRBV11-3 to TRBJ2-7, with 10 bases aligning to TRBD2. Germline V gene lookup returns CDR1 SGHNT and CDR2 YENEEA. V gave up 5 bases and J gave up 3 bases; unmatched junction bases: 7. The CDR3 has 15 amino acids. DNA for the CDR3: TGTGCCAGCAGCCCGCAAGGGACTAGCGACTACGAGCAGTACTTC. This gives the protein CASSPQGTSDYEQYF.

The chain uses TRBV30 and TRBJ2-7; 7 nucleotides line up with TRBD2. V gave up 0 bases and J gave up 0 bases; unmatched junction bases: 11. Germline V CDR1 and CDR2: GTSNPN, SVGIG (reference sequence). CDR3 length: 17 residues. The CDR3 DNA reads as TGTGCCTGGAGTGTAGTGGTGGTAGCGGGCTACTCCTACGAGCAGTACTTC. Translating gives CAWSVVVVAGYSYEQYF.

V usage is TRBV7-3 and J usage is TRBJ2-1; a possible D gene is TRBD2 (6 bases). In germline, CDR1 is SGHTA, CDR2 FQGTGA. The CDR3 covers 15 residues. V lost 4 bases and J lost 9, with 19 bases in between. CDR3 protein: CASSSQLAGESEQFF. The CDR3 DNA follows: TGTGCCAGCAGCTCCCAACTAGCTGGGGAAAGTGAGCAGTTCTTC. Full variable domain (remainder filled in from reference TRBV7-3 and TRBJ2-1): GAGVSQTPSNKVTEKGKYVELRCDPISGHTALYWYRQSLGQGPEFLIYFQGTGAADDSGLPNDRFFAVRPEGSVSTLKIQRTERGDSAVYLCASSSQLAGESEQFFGPGTRLTVL.

The genes are TRBV7-3 and TRBJ2-7; D may be TRBD1 (5 bases). Trimming removed 4 bases at V and 4 bases at J, with 26 bases between. The V gene's germline CDR1 is SGHTA and CDR2 FQGTGA. This CDR3 contains 18 residues. The CDR3: CASSSWEGHLKEVYEQYF. In nucleotides, the CDR3 is TGTGCCAGCAGCTCCTGGGAAGGACACCTAAAAGAGGTTTACGAGCAGTACTTC.

The chain has TRBV9 and TRBJ2-1, with 8 bases fitting TRBD2. The CDR3 is made up of 15 amino acids. In germline, CDR1 is SGDLS, CDR2 YYNGEE. V was clipped by 5 bases and J by 4 bases; unmatched bases: 8. The CDR3 DNA is TGTGCCAGCAGTTCTACTAGCGGCCCTTACAATGAGCAGTTCTTC. Its protein product is CASSSTSGPYNEQFF.